This TCR beta chain was obtained from a study of blood T cell repertoires in COVID-19. Study context: The study drew acute and convalescent COVID-19 samples from the United States, Italy and Spain.

This CDR3 contains 15 residues. The V segment lost 4 bases and the J segment 8 bases; nucleotides outside the gene matches: 10. Germline assignment: CDR1 MGHRA and CDR2 YSYEKL. The method was immunoSEQ multiplex PCR; TCRdb's version includes in-frame clones alone and lacks a portion of them. The sample carries roughly 260,000 clones, around nine tenths recorded once. The chain has TRBV4-1 and TRBJ1-2; 10 positions match TRBD1. The origin of this receptor is a man in his forties who had recovered from COVID-19. Input material: peripheral blood. CDR3 sequence reads: CASSPEDRGFGGYTF. CDR3 bases: TGCGCCAGCAGCCCCGAGGACAGGGGGTTCGGAGGCTACACCTTC.